A selection of T cell receptor beta chains follows, all from one sample in a study of T-cell reconstitution after alpha-beta-depleted transplantation in children. TCRdb reprocessed the PCR reads via MiXCR and lists one record per CDR3 protein. The sample has 400,000 to 450,000 distinct CDR3 sequences; around two fifths are singletons. The sequenced sample was PBMCs, obtained before TCRalphabeta/CD19-depleted stem cell transplant. Every receptor here comes from a girl aged 2 to 9 with aplastic anemia, due to receive a stem cell transplant. Both conserved end residues are part of each CDR3. The D gene is left open where the match is weak. Not every row has a clone size; where given, it reads once, few, many or a size class.

CDR3nt,CDR3aa,j_gene,d_gene,v_gene,abundance
TGTGCCAGCAGCCAAGAGTCAGCTATCTACGAGCAGTACTTC,CASSQESAIYEQYF,TRBJ2-7,-,TRBV14,-
TGTGCCAGCAGTTACCTCGGCGGGAGGGCCCCAGATACGCAGTATTTT,CASSYLGGRAPDTQYF,TRBJ2-3,TRBD2,TRBV6-2/TRBV6-3,-
TGTGCCAGCAGTTTAGGACAGGCTAATTCACCCCTCCACTTT,CASSLGQANSPLHF,TRBJ1-6,-,TRBV12-3/TRBV12-4,many
TGTGCCATCAGTGAGTCTAGTGGGGGTGAAACTTTCTTT,CAISESSGGETFF,TRBJ1-1,-,TRBV10-3,-
TGTGCCAGCAGAGACAGGGTCGATGAGCAGTTCTTC,CASRDRVDEQFF,TRBJ2-1,TRBD1,TRBV6-1,-
TGCAGTGCCGGGCTCCAGGGTAGGAGCACTGAAGCTTTCTTT,CSAGLQGRSTEAFF,TRBJ1-1,-,TRBV20-1,few
TGTGCCAGCAGCCTAGGAGGGGGCGAGAGGGAGACCCAGTACTTC,CASSLGGGERETQYF,TRBJ2-5,-,TRBV7-9,many
TGTGCCAGCAGCTCGGGGGGTCTACGAGGCACCGGGGAGCTGTTTTTT,CASSSGGLRGTGELFF,TRBJ2-2,TRBD2,TRBV7-6,once
TGCAGTGCTAGAGGGGGAAAGGGCAGCTACAACGATAACTATGGCGACACCTTC,CSARGGKGSYNDNYGDTF,TRBJ1-2,-,TRBV20-1,-
TGTGCCAGCAGCCTTAGCGGGAGTTCCCAAGAGACCCAGTACTTC,CASSLSGSSQETQYF,TRBJ2-5,TRBD2,TRBV9,-
TGTGCCAGCAGGGACGGGACAGGGGACCCGAACACTGAAGCTTTCTTT,CASRDGTGDPNTEAFF,TRBJ1-1,TRBD1,TRBV28,few
TGCGCCAGCAGCTTTACCTCAGGGGGGCGGACTGAAGCTTTCTTT,CASSFTSGGRTEAFF,TRBJ1-1,TRBD1,TRBV5-1,few
TGTGCCAGCAGCTCCTTTGACAGACCCTACGAGCAGTACTTC,CASSSFDRPYEQYF,TRBJ2-7,-,TRBV3-1,-
TGCGCCAGCAGCTTAGCCCCGGACAGGCCAACCTATGGCTACACCTTC,CASSLAPDRPTYGYTF,TRBJ1-2,TRBD1,TRBV5-1,many
TGTGCCAGCAGTCCACGAGGGCCCGATAACTATGGCTACACCTTC,CASSPRGPDNYGYTF,TRBJ1-2,-,TRBV7-9,-
TGTGCCAGCAGCCGCCCCGAGGGAGACACCACCTACGAGCAGTACTTC,CASSRPEGDTTYEQYF,TRBJ2-7,-,TRBV7-9,-
TGCAGTGCTAGAGCACTAGCGGGGGGGAGCTCCTACAATGAGCAGTTCTTC,CSARALAGGSSYNEQFF,TRBJ2-1,TRBD2,TRBV20-1,-
TGTGCCAGCAGATCGGACAGGGCCCCAGCCAAAAACATTCAGTACTTC,CASRSDRAPAKNIQYF,TRBJ2-4,TRBD1,TRBV27,few
TGCAGCGTTGAAGCGGGCATGGGCTCTCGCGAGACCCAGTACTTC,CSVEAGMGSRETQYF,TRBJ2-5,-,TRBV29-1,many